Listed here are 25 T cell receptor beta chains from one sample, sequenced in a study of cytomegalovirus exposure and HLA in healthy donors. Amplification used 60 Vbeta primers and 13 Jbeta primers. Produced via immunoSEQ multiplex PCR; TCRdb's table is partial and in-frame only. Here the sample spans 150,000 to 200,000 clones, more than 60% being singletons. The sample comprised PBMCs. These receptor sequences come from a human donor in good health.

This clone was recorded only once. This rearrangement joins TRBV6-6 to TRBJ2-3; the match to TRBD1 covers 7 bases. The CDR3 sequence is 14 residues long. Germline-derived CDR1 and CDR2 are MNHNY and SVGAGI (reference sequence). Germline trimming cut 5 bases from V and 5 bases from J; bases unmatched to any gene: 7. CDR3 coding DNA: TGTGCCAGCAGTAAGACAGGGTTGGGAGATACGCAGTATTTT. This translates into CASSKTGLGDTQYF.

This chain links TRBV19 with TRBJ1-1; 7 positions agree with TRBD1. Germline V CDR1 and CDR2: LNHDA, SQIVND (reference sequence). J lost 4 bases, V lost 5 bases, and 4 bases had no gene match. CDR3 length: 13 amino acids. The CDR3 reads CASSLGGRTEAFF. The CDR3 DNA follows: TGTGCCAGTAGTCTAGGGGGCCGCACTGAAGCTTTCTTT.

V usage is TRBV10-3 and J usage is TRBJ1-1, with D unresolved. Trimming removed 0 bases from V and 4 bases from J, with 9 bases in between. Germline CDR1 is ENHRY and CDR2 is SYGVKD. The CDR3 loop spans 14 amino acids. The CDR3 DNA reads TGTGCCATCAGTGAGTCTACGGGGATCACTGAAGCTTTCTTT. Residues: CAISESTGITEAFF.

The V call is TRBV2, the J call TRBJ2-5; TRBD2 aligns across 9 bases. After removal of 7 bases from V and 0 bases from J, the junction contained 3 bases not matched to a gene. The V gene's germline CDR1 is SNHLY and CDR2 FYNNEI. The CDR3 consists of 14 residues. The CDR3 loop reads CASILAGHQETQYF. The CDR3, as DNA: TGTGCCAGCATTCTAGCGGGGCACCAAGAGACCCAGTACTTC.

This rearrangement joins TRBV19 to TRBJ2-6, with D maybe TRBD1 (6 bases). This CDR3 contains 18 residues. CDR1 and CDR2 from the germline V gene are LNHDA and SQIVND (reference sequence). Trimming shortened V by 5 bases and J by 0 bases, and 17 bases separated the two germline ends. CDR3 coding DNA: TGTGCCAGTAGTTCACGTGGGACACCCCGCTCTGGGGCCAACGTCCTGACTTTC. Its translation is CASSSRGTPRSGANVLTF.

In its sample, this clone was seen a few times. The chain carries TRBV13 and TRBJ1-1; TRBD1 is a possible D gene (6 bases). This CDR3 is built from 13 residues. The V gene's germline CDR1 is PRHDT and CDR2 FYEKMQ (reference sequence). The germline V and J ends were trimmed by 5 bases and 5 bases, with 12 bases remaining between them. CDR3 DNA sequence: TGTGCCAGCAGCACTAGGGGGTTGACTGAAGCTTTCTTT. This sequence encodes CASSTRGLTEAFF.

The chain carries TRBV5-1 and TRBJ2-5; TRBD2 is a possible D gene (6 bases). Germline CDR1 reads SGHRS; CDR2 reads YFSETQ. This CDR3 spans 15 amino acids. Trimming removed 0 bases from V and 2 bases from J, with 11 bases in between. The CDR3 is CASSLARGPQETQYF. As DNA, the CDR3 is TGCGCCAGCAGCTTGGCGCGGGGCCCGCAAGAGACCCAGTACTTC.

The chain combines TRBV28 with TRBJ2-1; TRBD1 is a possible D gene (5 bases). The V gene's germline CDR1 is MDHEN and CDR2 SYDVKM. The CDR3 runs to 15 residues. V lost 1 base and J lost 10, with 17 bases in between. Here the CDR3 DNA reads TGTGCCAGCAGTTTATTGCCCCCGCAGGCAGGGGAGCAGTTCTTC. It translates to CASSLLPPQAGEQFF.

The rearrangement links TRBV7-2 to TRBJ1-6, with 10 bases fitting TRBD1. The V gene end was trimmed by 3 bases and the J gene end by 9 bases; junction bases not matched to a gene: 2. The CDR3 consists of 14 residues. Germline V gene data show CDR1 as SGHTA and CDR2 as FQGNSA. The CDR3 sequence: CASSLTGGASPLHF. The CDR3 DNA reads TGTGCCAGCAGCTTGACAGGGGGCGCTTCACCCCTCCACTTT. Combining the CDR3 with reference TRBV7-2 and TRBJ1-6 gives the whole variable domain GAGVSQSPSNKVTEKGKDVELRCDPISGHTALYWYRQSLGQGLEFLIYFQGNSAPDKSGLPSDRFSAERTGGSVSTLTIQRTQQEDSAVYLCASSLTGGASPLHFGNGTRLTVT.

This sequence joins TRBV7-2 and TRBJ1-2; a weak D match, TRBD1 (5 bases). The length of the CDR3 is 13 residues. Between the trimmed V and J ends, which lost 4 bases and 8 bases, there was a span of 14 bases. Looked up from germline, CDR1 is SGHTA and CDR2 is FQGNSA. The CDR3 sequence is CASSSQGDTGYTF. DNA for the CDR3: TGTGCCAGCAGCTCCCAGGGTGATACGGGCTACACCTTC.

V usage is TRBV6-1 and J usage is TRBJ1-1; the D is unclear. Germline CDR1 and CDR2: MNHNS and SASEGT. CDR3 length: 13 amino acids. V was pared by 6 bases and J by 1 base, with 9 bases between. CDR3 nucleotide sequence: TGTGCCAGCAGCACAAATCGGAACACTGAAGCTTTCTTT. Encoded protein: CASSTNRNTEAFF.

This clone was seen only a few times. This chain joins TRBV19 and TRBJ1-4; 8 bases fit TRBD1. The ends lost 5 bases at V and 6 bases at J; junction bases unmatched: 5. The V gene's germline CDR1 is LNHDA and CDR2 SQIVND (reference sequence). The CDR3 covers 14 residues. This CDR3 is CASSVTGEDEKLFF. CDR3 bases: TGTGCCAGTAGTGTGACAGGGGAGGATGAAAAACTGTTTTTT. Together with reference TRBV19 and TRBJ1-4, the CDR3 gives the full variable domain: DGGITQSPKYLFRKEGQNVTLSCEQNLNHDAMYWYRQDPGQGLRLIYYSQIVNDFQKGDIAEGYSVSREKKESFPLTVTSAQKNPTAFYLCASSVTGEDEKLFFGSGTQLSVL.

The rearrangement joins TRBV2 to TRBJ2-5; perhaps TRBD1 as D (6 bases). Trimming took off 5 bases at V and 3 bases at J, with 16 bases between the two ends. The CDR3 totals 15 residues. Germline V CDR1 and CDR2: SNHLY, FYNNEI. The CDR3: CASSLGQMGKETQYF. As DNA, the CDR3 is TGTGCCAGCAGTCTTGGACAGATGGGCAAAGAGACCCAGTACTTC.

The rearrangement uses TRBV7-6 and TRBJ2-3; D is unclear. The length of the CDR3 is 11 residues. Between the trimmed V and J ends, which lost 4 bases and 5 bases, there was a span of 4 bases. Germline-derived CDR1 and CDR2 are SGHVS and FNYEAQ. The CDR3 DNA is TGTGCCAGCAGCTCCCTAGATACGCAGTATTTT. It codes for CASSSLDTQYF.

In DNA, the CDR3 is TGTGCCAGCAGTCCCGGACTAGCGGGCCGCTTTGGTGGCACGGCTGAGCAGTTCTTC. Its translation is CASSPGLAGRFGGTAEQFF. The chain carries TRBV27 and TRBJ2-1; 11 nucleotides match TRBD2. The CDR3 length is 19 residues. V gave up 5 bases and J gave up 9 bases; unmatched junction bases: 21. CDR1 is MNHEY, CDR2 SMNVEV, per germline (reference sequence).

The CDR3 DNA sequence: TGTGCCAGTAGTATAGGGGAGAATTCACCCCTCCACTTT. Translating gives CASSIGENSPLHF. The chain carries TRBV19 and TRBJ1-6; unclear D gene. This CDR3 has 13 amino acids. CDR1 is LNHDA, CDR2 SQIVND, per germline (reference sequence). The ends were cut back, 1 base at V and 7 bases at J, with 5 bases in the middle.

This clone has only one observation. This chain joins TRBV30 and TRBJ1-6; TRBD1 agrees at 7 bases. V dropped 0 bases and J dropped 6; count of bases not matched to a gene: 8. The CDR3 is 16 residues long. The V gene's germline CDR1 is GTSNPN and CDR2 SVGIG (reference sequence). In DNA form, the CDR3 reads TGTGCCTGGAGTGTGGCACAGGGGATGGGTAATTCACCCCTCCACTTT. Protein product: CAWSVAQGMGNSPLHF.

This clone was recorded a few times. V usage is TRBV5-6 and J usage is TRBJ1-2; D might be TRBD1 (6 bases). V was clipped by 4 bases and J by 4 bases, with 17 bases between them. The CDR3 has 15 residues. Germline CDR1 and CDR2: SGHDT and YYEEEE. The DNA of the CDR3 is TGTGCCAGCAGCGGAACGACAGGTGCTACCTATGGCTACACCTTC. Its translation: CASSGTTGATYGYTF.

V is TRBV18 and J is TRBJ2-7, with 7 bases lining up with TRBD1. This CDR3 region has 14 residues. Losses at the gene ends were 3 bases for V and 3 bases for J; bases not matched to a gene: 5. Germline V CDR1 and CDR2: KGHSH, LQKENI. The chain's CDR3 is CASSPVGTVYEQYF. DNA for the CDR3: TGTGCCAGCTCACCGGTGGGGACAGTCTACGAGCAGTACTTC.

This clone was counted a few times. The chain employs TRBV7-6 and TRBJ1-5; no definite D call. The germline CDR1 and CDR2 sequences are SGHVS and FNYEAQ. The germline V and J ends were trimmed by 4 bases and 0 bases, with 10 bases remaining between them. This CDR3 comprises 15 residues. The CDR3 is CASSWSGNSNQPQHF. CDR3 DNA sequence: TGTGCCAGCAGCTGGTCGGGAAATAGCAATCAGCCCCAGCATTTT.

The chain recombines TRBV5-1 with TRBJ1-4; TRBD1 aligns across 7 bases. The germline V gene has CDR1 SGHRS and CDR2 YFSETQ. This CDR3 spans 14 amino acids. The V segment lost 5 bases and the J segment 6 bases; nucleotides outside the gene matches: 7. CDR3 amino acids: CASRPDRDHEKLFF. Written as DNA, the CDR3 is TGCGCCAGCAGGCCCGACAGGGATCATGAAAAACTGTTTTTT.

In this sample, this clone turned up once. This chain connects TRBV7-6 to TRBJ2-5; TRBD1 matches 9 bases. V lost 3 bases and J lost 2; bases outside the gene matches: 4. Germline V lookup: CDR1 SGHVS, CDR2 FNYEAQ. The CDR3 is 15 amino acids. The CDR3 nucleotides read TGTGCCAGCAGCTTCTCCGGGACAGGGCAAGAGACCCAGTACTTC. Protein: CASSFSGTGQETQYF. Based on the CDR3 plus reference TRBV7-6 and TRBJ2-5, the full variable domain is GAGVSQSPRYKVTKRGQDVALRCDPISGHVSLYWYRQALGQGPEFLTYFNYEAQQDKSGLPNDRFSAERPEGSISTLTIQRTEQRDSAMYRCASSFSGTGQETQYFGPGTRLLVL.

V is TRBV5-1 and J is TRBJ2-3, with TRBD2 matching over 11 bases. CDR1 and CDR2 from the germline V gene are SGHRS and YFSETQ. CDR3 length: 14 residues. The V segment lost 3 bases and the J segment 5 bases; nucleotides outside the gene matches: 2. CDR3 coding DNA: TGCGCCAGCAGCTCAGGACTAGCGGGAGATACGCAGTATTTT. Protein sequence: CASSSGLAGDTQYF.

The CDR3 loop reads CATGQGATGELFF. The DNA for the CDR3 is TGTGCCACCGGACAGGGAGCCACCGGGGAGCTGTTTTTT. The chain links TRBV27 to TRBJ2-2; 8 nucleotides align to TRBD1. With V trimmed by 10 bases and J by 4 bases, 5 bases remained unmatched. The CDR3 has 13 residues. Germline CDR1 MNHEY, CDR2 SMNVEV (reference sequence).

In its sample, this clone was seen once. The CDR3 loop reads CSVVKGALGAYGYTF. CDR3 sequence (DNA): TGCAGCGTTGTGAAGGGGGCCCTAGGAGCCTATGGCTACACCTTC. The chain recombines TRBV29-1 with TRBJ1-2; TRBD1 matches 7 bases. Trimming cost V 4 bases and J 4 bases; bases outside gene matches: 12. The CDR3 loop spans 15 amino acids. Germline assignment: CDR1 SQVTM and CDR2 ANQGSEA.